This T cell receptor beta chain was captured by sequencing in a study of cytomegalovirus exposure and HLA in healthy donors. Study results and limitations: A later analysis found that most CMV-associated TCR beta chains appeared HLA-restricted. By HLA locus, TCR association rates varied in a later analysis, with DRB1 showing the most and HLA-C the fewest. Available immune exposure information covered CMV serostatus only.

Of note for this clone: Its antigen is as yet unknown.

13 Jbeta primers and 60 Vbeta primers were used for the PCR. TCRdb's copy holds only in-frame clones and misses some; the assay was immunoSEQ multiplex PCR. In the table there are about 200,000 clones, around four fifths of which are singletons. With 0 bases removed from V and 5 bases from J, the gap between germline ends came to 13 bases. This CDR3 contains 15 residues. Per the germline V gene, CDR1 is LGHNA and CDR2 is YSLEER. This chain connects TRBV4-3 to TRBJ1-1; no clear D. The sequence was obtained from a man aged 35-49 years in good health and CMV-seropositive. Sequences were obtained from PBMCs. CDR3 nucleotides: TGCGCCAGCAGCCAAGATTCTCAAAGGCGGACTGAAGCTTTCTTT. Protein: CASSQDSQRRTEAFF.